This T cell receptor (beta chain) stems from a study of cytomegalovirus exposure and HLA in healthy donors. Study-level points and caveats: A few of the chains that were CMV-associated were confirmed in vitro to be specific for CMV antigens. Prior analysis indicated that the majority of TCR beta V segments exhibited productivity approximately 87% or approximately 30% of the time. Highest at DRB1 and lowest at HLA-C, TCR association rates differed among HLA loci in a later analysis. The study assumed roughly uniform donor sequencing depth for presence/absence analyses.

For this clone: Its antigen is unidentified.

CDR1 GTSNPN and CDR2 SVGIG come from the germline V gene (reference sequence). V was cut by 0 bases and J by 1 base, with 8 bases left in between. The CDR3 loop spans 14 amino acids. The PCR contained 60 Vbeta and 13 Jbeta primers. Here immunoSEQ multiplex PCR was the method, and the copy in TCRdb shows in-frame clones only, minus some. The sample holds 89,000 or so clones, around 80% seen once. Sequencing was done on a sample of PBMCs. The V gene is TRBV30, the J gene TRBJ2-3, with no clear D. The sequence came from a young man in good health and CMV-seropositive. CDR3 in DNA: TGTGCCTGGAGTGTACGAGCCGGCACAGATACGCAGTATTTT. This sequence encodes CAWSVRAGTDTQYF.